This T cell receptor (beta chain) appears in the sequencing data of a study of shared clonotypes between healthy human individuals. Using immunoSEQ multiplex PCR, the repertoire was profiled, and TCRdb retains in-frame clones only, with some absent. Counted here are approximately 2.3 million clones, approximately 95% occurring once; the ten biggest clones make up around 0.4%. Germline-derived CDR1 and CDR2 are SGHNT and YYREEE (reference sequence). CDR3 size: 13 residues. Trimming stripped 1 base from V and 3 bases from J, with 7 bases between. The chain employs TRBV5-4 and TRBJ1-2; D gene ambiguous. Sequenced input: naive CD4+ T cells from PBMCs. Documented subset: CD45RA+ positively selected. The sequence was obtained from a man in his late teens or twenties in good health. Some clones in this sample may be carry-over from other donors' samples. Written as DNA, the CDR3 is TGTGCCAGCAGCTTGCCACACTACTATGGCTACACCTTC. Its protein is CASSLPHYYGYTF. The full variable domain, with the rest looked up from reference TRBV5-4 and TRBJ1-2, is ETGVTQSPTHLIKTRGQQVTLRCSSQSGHNTVSWYQQALGQGPQFIFQYYREEENGRGNFPPRFSGLQFPNYSSELNVNALELDDSALYLCASSLPHYYGYTFGSGTRLTVV.